These 23 T cell receptor beta chains were all obtained from the same sample, sequenced in a study of T cell responses to AZD1222 COVID-19 vaccine. This table comes from immunoSEQ multiplex PCR, and its TCRdb copy is limited to in-frame clones, with some not included. The sample has some 74,000 clones, 75% to 85% seen once. The sequencing here drew on peripheral blood, taken on day 0 of AZD1222 vaccination. These receptors originate from an adult in good health.

The gene calls are TRBV30 and TRBJ1-3; D might be TRBD1 (5 bases). The CDR3 length is 17 residues. V was cut by 4 bases and J by 6 bases, with 25 bases left in between. Looked up from germline, CDR1 is GTSNPN and CDR2 is SVGIG (reference sequence). CDR3 protein: CAWKRRGELTRENTIYF. The CDR3 bases are TGTGCCTGGAAAAGGAGAGGGGAACTAACGAGGGAAAACACCATATATTTT.

The CDR3 spells CASSLEGRGINYGYTF. As DNA, the CDR3 is TGTGCCAGCAGCTTGGAGGGCAGGGGAATTAACTATGGCTACACCTTC. The chain couples TRBV5-5 to TRBJ1-2; possibly TRBD1 for D (6 bases). CDR1 and CDR2 (germline): SGHKS, YYEKEE (reference sequence). CDR3 size: 16 residues. Between the trimmed V and J ends, which lost 0 bases and 1 base, there was a span of 13 bases.

The chain couples TRBV27 to TRBJ2-7, with TRBD2 matching 9 bases. V shed 5 bases and J 12 bases; nucleotides not matched to a gene: 8. CDR3 length: 12 amino acids. Germline V gives CDR1 MNHEY, CDR2 SMNVEV (reference sequence). CDR3 bases: TGTGCCAGCAGTAAATTAGCGGGAGATCTGTACTTC. This sequence encodes CASSKLAGDLYF.

The J gene is TRBJ1-6, the V gene TRBV2; maybe TRBD1 (5 bases). The CDR3 runs to 16 residues. Trimming stripped 7 bases from V and 7 bases from J, with 20 bases between. Germline values: CDR1 SNHLY, CDR2 FYNNEI. The CDR3 region is CASTDHRIWGNSPLHF. In DNA form, the CDR3 reads TGTGCCAGCACCGATCACAGGATCTGGGGCAATTCACCCCTCCACTTT. Looking up the rest from reference TRBV2 and TRBJ1-6 gives the full variable domain: EPEVTQTPSHQVTQMGQEVILRCVPISNHLYFYWYRQILGQKVEFLVSFYNNEISEKSEIFDDQFSVERPDGSNFTLKIRSTKLEDSAMYFCASTDHRIWGNSPLHFGNGTRLTVT.

The V gene is TRBV9, the J gene TRBJ1-1; 8 bases line up with TRBD1. Germline lookup yields CDR1 SGDLS and CDR2 YYNGEE. J lost 0 bases, V lost 5 bases, and 3 bases had no gene match. This CDR3 is built from 14 residues. CDR3 sequence: CASRRQGLNTEAFF. The CDR3 DNA follows: TGTGCCAGCAGAAGACAGGGGCTGAACACTGAAGCTTTCTTT. The variable domain in full, with the rest retrieved from reference TRBV9 and TRBJ1-1, is DSGVTQTPKHLITATGQRVTLRCSPRSGDLSVYWYQQSLDQGLQFLIQYYNGEERAKGNILERFSAQQFPDLHSELNLSSLELGDSALYFCASRRQGLNTEAFFGQGTRLTVV.

The chain links TRBV5-6 to TRBJ2-3, with D unclear. V was trimmed by 4 bases and J by 3 bases, leaving 9 bases between them. This CDR3 is 13 amino acids long. Germline V gene sequence: CDR1 SGHDT, CDR2 YYEEEE. CDR3 in DNA: TGTGCCAGCAGCCGGACGACTACAGATACGCAGTATTTT. Protein: CASSRTTTDTQYF.

The chain links TRBV6-1 to TRBJ1-5; D ambiguous. The CDR3 sequence is 15 residues long. V dropped 1 base and J dropped 6 bases, with 13 bases sitting between them. In germline, CDR1 is MNHNS, CDR2 SASEGT. Here the CDR3 reads CASSEVASISQPQHF. CDR3 sequence (DNA): TGTGCCAGCAGTGAAGTAGCCTCCATTTCTCAGCCCCAGCATTTT.

The chain combines TRBV7-4 with TRBJ2-7; 10 nucleotides match TRBD1. CDR3 size: 13 residues. The trim removed 9 bases at V and 6 bases at J, leaving 8 bases unmatched. Germline V lookup: CDR1 SGHVT, CDR2 SQSDAQ. CDR3 DNA: TGTGCCAGAGAGGACAGGGGGTACTGCGAGCAGTACTTC. Protein: CAREDRGYCEQYF.

The J gene is TRBJ1-6, the V gene TRBV6-1, with a tentative D call TRBD1 (5 bases). CDR3 size: 15 residues. Looked up from germline, CDR1 is MNHNS and CDR2 is SASEGT. V dropped 0 bases and J dropped 7 bases, with 10 bases sitting between them. The CDR3 nucleotides are TGTGCCAGCAGTGAAGCAACAGGCCGGAATTCACCCCTCCACTTT. Translated: CASSEATGRNSPLHF.

The chain couples TRBV6-1 to TRBJ2-1; 14 bases fit TRBD2. Germline V lookup: CDR1 MNHNS, CDR2 SASEGT. The CDR3 covers 19 residues. Trimming took 1 base from V and 7 from J; bases not matched to a gene: 12. CDR3 residues: CASSEGFWTSGRRKNEQFF. The CDR3 nucleotides are TGTGCCAGCAGTGAAGGTTTCTGGACTAGCGGGAGGCGAAAGAATGAGCAGTTCTTC.

The chain carries TRBV6-4 and TRBJ2-1; 13 bases are a match to TRBD2. The CDR3 sequence is 18 residues long. V lost 3 bases, J lost 3 bases, and 8 bases stayed unmatched. Germline CDR1 and CDR2: MRHNA and SNTAGT. The CDR3 DNA is TGTGCCAGCAGTGATTACCTAGGACTAGCGGGAGTCTACAATGAGCAGTTCTTC. Protein: CASSDYLGLAGVYNEQFF.

The chain combines TRBV6-6 with TRBJ2-7; 9 bases are shared with TRBD2. Per germline, CDR1 MNHNY and CDR2 SVGAGI (reference sequence). This CDR3 spans 16 amino acids. Losses at the gene ends were 2 bases for V and 0 bases for J; bases not matched to a gene: 5. CDR3 protein: CASSYGSGRVSYEQYF. CDR3 nucleotide sequence: TGTGCCAGCAGTTACGGTAGCGGGAGAGTCTCCTACGAGCAGTACTTC.

This chain links TRBV5-1 with TRBJ1-2; tentatively, D is TRBD1 (6 bases). The CDR3 is 13 amino acids. The V gene's germline CDR1 is SGHRS and CDR2 YFSETQ. The V end lost 4 bases, the J end lost 5 bases, and 12 bases lay between the germline ends. CDR3 amino acids: CASSTGNRYGYTF. The CDR3, as DNA: TGCGCCAGCAGCACAGGGAATAGGTATGGCTACACCTTC.

The chain has TRBV3-1 (or the pseudogene TRBV3-2) and TRBJ1-6; TRBD1 matches at 7 bases. CDR1 and CDR2 from the germline V gene are LGHDT and YNNKEL (reference sequence). This CDR3 comprises 16 residues. The J segment lost 10 bases and the V segment lost 2 bases, leaving 11 bases of the junction unmatched. The CDR3 sequence: CASSQRQGGIGSPLHF. The CDR3 nucleotides are TGTGCCAGCAGCCAACGCCAGGGGGGTATTGGGTCACCCCTCCACTTT.

The rearrangement links TRBV11-2 to TRBJ1-1; D unclear. CDR3 length equals 14 residues. V was cut by 2 bases and J by 2 bases, with 9 bases left in between. Germline CDR1 SGHAT, CDR2 FQNNGV. The CDR3 bases are TGTGCCAGCAGCTTATCGGCAGTCAACACTGAAGCTTTCTTT. Its translation: CASSLSAVNTEAFF. The full variable domain, its missing parts supplied by reference TRBV11-2 and TRBJ1-1, is EAGVAQSPRYKIIEKRQSVAFWCNPISGHATLYWYQQILGQGPKLLIQFQNNGVVDDSQLPKDRFSAERLKGVDSTLKIQPAKLEDSAVYLCASSLSAVNTEAFFGQGTRLTVV.

V usage is TRBV6-5 and J usage is TRBJ1-4; 8 bases match TRBD1. This CDR3 region has 15 residues. The junction had 10 bases not matched to a gene; V was cut back by 5 bases and J by 8 bases. From germline, CDR1 is MNHEY and CDR2 SVGAGI. Here the CDR3 DNA reads TGTGCCAGCAGTACGATGGGGACAGGACGGGAAAAACTGTTTTTT. Translated, it gives CASSTMGTGREKLFF.

V is TRBV7-9 and J is TRBJ2-1; maybe TRBD1 (6 bases). This CDR3 has 14 amino acids. Per germline, CDR1 SEHNR and CDR2 FQNEAQ (reference sequence). V was clipped by 2 bases and J by 6 bases, with 11 bases between them. The CDR3 DNA sequence: TGTGCCAGCAGCTTAATCCAGGGGCTCAATGAGCAGTTCTTC. Translation: CASSLIQGLNEQFF.

The V gene is TRBV6-1, the J gene TRBJ2-7; D perhaps matches TRBD2 (7 bases). Deletions cut 0 bases from V and 5 bases from J, with 11 bases between. CDR1 and CDR2 from the germline V gene are MNHNS and SASEGT. This CDR3 comprises 14 residues. The CDR3 DNA reads TGTGCCAGCAGTGAAGCTGGGGGGGCAGACGAGCAGTACTTC. Protein product: CASSEAGGADEQYF.

The chain couples TRBV29-1 to TRBJ2-5, with 8 bases fitting TRBD1. The CDR3 has 13 amino acids. The V gene's germline CDR1 is SQVTM and CDR2 ANQGSEA. The junction had 9 bases not matched to a gene; V was cut back by 7 bases and J by 5 bases. CDR3 in DNA: TGCAGCGCCGCAAGACAGGGGACGGAGACCCAGTACTTC. Translation gives CSAARQGTETQYF.

The gene calls are TRBV7-8 and TRBJ2-5, with 9 bases aligning to TRBD1. Trimming removed 6 bases from V and 5 bases from J; junction bases left unmatched: 4. The CDR3 spans 13 residues. Germline V lookup: CDR1 SGHVS, CDR2 FQNEAQ. The CDR3 DNA reads as TGTGCCAGCAGTTACGGACAGGGGGAGACCCAGTACTTC. This sequence encodes CASSYGQGETQYF.

This sequence joins TRBV2 and TRBJ1-1; D uncertain. The CDR3 is made up of 14 amino acids. CDR1 is SNHLY and CDR2 is FYNNEI in the germline V gene. Trimming took off 6 bases at V and 5 bases at J, with 16 bases between the two ends. The CDR3: CASSPDGLGTEAFF. The DNA of the CDR3 is TGTGCCAGCAGCCCCGACGGTTTAGGTACTGAAGCTTTCTTT.

CDR3 in DNA: TGTGCCAGCAGCCTGCGGCGGCGCAGTCCGTATAGCAATCAGCCCCAGCATTTT. Its protein is CASSLRRRSPYSNQPQHF. The J gene is TRBJ1-5, the V gene TRBV6-4, with D unresolved. V was trimmed by 6 bases and J by 0 bases, leaving 21 bases between them. CDR3 length: 18 residues. Germline CDR1 MRHNA, CDR2 SNTAGT.

This chain connects TRBV29-1 to TRBJ1-3; 10 nucleotides agree with TRBD1. CDR1 SQVTM and CDR2 ANQGSEA come from the germline V gene. The CDR3 is 14 residues long. V lost 6 bases, J lost 1 base, and 3 bases stayed unmatched. In DNA, the CDR3 is TGCAGCGTAAGGACAGGGGGATCTGGAAACACCATATATTTT. Protein: CSVRTGGSGNTIYF.